One and the same sample provided the 8 T cell receptor beta chains below, sequenced in a study of T cells in Graves' hyperthyroidism and ophthalmopathy. Authors of the study amplified TCR beta CDR3 regions from RNA transcripts. The HTBI primer set drove a first-round RT-PCR of the TCR CDR3. TCRdb redid the calling of the multiplex PCR reads with MiXCR, one entry per CDR3 protein. Among about 520,000 distinct CDR3 sequences, 24% were seen once, and the ten largest hold about 10%. The sequencing input was blood. These receptor sequences come from a woman aged 25-40 years with Graves' ophthalmopathy.

This clonotype was recorded at least ten times. The V and J genes are TRBV6-2 or TRBV6-3 and TRBJ1-2; no clear D. This CDR3 comprises 13 residues. The germline V and J ends were trimmed by 4 bases and 4 bases, with 10 bases remaining between them. Germline CDR1 reads MNHEY; CDR2 reads SVGEGT. The CDR3 loop is CASSSAQIYGYTF. The CDR3 DNA reads TGTGCCAGCAGTTCAGCCCAGATCTATGGCTACACCTTC.

Of note for this clonotype: One base away lies a much larger clone, so this may be a sequencing read error. The conserved phenylalanine or tryptophan is not found at the CDR3 terminus, so this likely reflects a read error. The chain links TRBV14 to TRBJ1-5; D is unresolved. The CDR3 consists of 15 residues. The V and J ends lost 0 bases and 6 bases respectively, with 12 bases between them. Germline V gives CDR1 SGHDN, CDR2 FVKESK. This CDR3 is CASSQDLRISQPQHL. The CDR3 DNA sequence: TGTGCCAGCAGCCAAGATCTACGGATTTCTCAGCCCCAGCATTTG.

This clonotype came up many times. The genes are TRBV24-1 and TRBJ1-3; perhaps TRBD1 as D (5 bases). Deletions cut 8 bases from V and 2 bases from J, with 18 bases between. Germline assignment: CDR1 KGHDR and CDR2 SFDVKD. The CDR3 covers 16 residues. CDR3 coding DNA: TGTGCCACCACTCCCGAGGACACCTCTACTGGAAACACCATATATTTT. Translating it yields CATTPEDTSTGNTIYF.

This clonotype was counted at least ten times. The rearrangement links TRBV2 to TRBJ1-1, with unresolved D. From germline, CDR1 is SNHLY and CDR2 FYNNEI. V was shortened by 1 base and J by 1 base, with 7 bases between the two germline ends. The CDR3 runs 14 residues. The chain's CDR3 is CASSEEAGNTEAFF. The CDR3 DNA reads as TGTGCCAGCAGTGAAGAGGCGGGGAACACTGAAGCTTTCTTT.

The rearrangement uses TRBV7-2 and TRBJ2-5, with D possibly matching TRBD2 (7 bases). The germline V gene encodes CDR1 SGHTA and CDR2 FQGNSA. This CDR3 region has 16 residues. V lost 1 base, J lost 5 bases, and 17 bases lay in between. The CDR3 nucleotides are TGTGCCAGCAGCTTAGATGGCGGGGGCCGTGTCGAGACCCAGTACTTC. Translated: CASSLDGGGRVETQYF.

This clonotype was seen at least ten times. The chain uses TRBV7-2 and TRBJ1-2; 7 bases line up with TRBD1. Germline trimming cut 3 bases from V and 8 bases from J; bases unmatched to any gene: 6. Germline CDR1 SGHTA, CDR2 FQGNSA. This CDR3 is 13 amino acids long. Here the CDR3 DNA reads TGTGCCAGCAGCTTGGGACAGATGAGGGGCTACACCTTC. Its protein is CASSLGQMRGYTF.

The table lists this clonotype with many counts. This chain links TRBV19 with TRBJ1-5; D unclear. The V gene lost 7 bases and the J gene lost 0 bases, with 7 bases spanning the gap. CDR3 length: 13 amino acids. In germline, CDR1 is LNHDA, CDR2 SQIVND (reference sequence). The CDR3: CASNYFSNQPQHF. As DNA, the CDR3 is TGTGCCAGTAATTACTTTAGCAATCAGCCCCAGCATTTT.

The genes are TRBV13 and TRBJ2-5; D uncertain. The V gene's germline CDR1 is PRHDT and CDR2 FYEKMQ (reference sequence). The CDR3 has 14 amino acids. Trimming cost V 1 base and J 5 bases, with 11 bases left between them. The CDR3 loop is CASSLAKDHETQYF. The CDR3 DNA reads TGTGCCAGCAGCTTAGCGAAGGATCATGAGACCCAGTACTTC.